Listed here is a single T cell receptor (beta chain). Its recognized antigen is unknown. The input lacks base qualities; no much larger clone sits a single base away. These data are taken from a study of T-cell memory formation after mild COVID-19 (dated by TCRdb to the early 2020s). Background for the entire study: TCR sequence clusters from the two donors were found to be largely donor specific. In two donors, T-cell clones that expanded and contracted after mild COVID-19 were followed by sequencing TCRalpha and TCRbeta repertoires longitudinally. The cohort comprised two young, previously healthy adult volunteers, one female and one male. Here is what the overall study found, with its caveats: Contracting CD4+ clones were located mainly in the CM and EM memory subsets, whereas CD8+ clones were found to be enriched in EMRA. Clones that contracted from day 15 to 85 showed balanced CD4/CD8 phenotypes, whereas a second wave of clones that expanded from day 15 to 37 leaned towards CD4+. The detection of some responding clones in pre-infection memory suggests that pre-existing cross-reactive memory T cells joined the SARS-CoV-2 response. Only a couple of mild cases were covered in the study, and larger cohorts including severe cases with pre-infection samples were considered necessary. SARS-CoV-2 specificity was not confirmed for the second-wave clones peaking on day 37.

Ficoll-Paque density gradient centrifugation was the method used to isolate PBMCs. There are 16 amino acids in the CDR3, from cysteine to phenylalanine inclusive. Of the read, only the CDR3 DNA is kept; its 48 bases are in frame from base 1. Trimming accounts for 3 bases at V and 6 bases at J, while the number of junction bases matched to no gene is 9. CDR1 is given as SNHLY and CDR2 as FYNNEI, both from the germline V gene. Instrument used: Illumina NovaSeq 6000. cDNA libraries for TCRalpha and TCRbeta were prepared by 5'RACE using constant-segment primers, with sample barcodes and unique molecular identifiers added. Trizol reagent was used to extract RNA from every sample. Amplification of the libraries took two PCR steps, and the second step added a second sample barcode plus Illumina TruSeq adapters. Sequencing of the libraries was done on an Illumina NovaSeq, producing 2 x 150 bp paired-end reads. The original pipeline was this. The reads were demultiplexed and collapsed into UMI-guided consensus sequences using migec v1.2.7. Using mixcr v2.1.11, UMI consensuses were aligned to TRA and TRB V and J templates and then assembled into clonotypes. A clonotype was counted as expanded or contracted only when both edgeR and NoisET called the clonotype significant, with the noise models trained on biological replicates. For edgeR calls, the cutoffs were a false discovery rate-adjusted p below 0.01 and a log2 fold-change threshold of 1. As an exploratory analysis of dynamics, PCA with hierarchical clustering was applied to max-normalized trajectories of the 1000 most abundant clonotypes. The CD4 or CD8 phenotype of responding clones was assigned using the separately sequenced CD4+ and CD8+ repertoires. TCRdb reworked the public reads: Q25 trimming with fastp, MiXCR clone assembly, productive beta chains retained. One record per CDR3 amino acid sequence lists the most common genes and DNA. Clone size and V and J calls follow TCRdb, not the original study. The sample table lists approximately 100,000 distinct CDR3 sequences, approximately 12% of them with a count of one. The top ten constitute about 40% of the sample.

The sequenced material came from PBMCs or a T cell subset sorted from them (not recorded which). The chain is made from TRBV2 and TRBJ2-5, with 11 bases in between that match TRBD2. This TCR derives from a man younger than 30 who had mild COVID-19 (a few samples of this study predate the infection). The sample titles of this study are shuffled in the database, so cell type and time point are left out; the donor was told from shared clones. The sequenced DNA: TGTGCCAGCAGTGACATCACTAGCGGGGGCGGAAAGACCCAGTACTTC. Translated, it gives CASSDITSGGGKTQYF. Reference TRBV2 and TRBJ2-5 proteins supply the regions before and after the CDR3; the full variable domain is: EPEVTQTPSHQVTQMGQEVILRCVPISNHLYFYWYRQILGQKVEFLVSFYNNEISEKSEIFDDQFSVERPDGSNFTLKIRSTKLEDSAMYFCASSDITSGGGKTQYFGPGTRLLVL.